The 28 T cell receptor beta chains reported below all come from one sample, sequenced in a study of T cell changes during pregnancy in multiple sclerosis. Some clones are missing from TCRdb's copy, which holds only in-frame ones; the method was immunoSEQ multiplex PCR. The table includes 120,000 or so clones, about 93% detected once. Material: peripheral blood, obtained before pregnancy. These receptors all come from a female donor with multiple sclerosis, enrolled in a pregnancy study.

The rearrangement links TRBV19 to TRBJ2-4, with 7 bases aligning to TRBD2. Germline V gives CDR1 LNHDA, CDR2 SQIVND (reference sequence). The CDR3 is 17 amino acids. V was pared by 6 bases and J by 7 bases, with 18 bases of the junction left unmatched. The CDR3 DNA is TGTGCCAGTAGAAGCCTTGCGGGAGAGCTAGTTAGGAACATTCAGTACTTC. Its translation is CASRSLAGELVRNIQYF.

The chain combines TRBV6-5 with TRBJ1-1; tentative D call: TRBD1 (5 bases). This CDR3 is 12 amino acids long. V shed 2 bases and J shed 7 bases, with 8 bases lying between them. CDR1 and CDR2 (germline): MNHEY, SVGAGI. CDR3 coding DNA: TGTGCCAGCAGTTACATCGGGGGTGAAGCTTTCTTT. This codes for CASSYIGGEAFF.

This sequence joins TRBV6-5 and TRBJ2-7, with unresolved D. Germline V gene sequence: CDR1 MNHEY, CDR2 SVGAGI. Trimming removed 6 bases at V and 3 bases at J, with 15 bases between. This CDR3 spans 14 amino acids. The CDR3 DNA sequence: TGTGCCAGCAGGCCCGGCCGACTCCGCTACGAGCAGTACTTC. Residues: CASRPGRLRYEQYF.

This sequence joins TRBV15 and TRBJ2-7; 9 bases are shared with TRBD2. V lost 5 bases and J lost 4; bases outside the gene matches: 15. This CDR3 is built from 17 residues. Germline values: CDR1 LNHNV, CDR2 YYDKDF (reference sequence). For the CDR3, the DNA is TGTGCCACCAGCTCAGTTCCCCCCCGCAGCGGGAGGTACGAGCAGTACTTC. Its translation is CATSSVPPRSGRYEQYF.

This chain connects TRBV6-6 to TRBJ2-7; tentatively, D is TRBD2 (5 bases). This CDR3 has 16 amino acids. Looked up from germline, CDR1 is MNHNY and CDR2 is SVGAGI (reference sequence). Trimming removed 6 bases from V and 1 base from J, with 19 bases in between. DNA for the CDR3: TGTGCCAGCAGCCACATCCTTGGACGGACTTCCTACGAGCAGTACTTC. Its protein is CASSHILGRTSYEQYF.

This chain uses TRBV28 with TRBJ2-7; TRBD2 aligns across 8 bases. The length of the CDR3 is 16 residues. The V segment lost 2 bases and the J segment 3 bases; nucleotides outside the gene matches: 9. CDR1 is MDHEN and CDR2 is SYDVKM in the germline V gene. In nucleotides, the CDR3 is TGTGCCAGCAGTTTACTCACGGGAGGGACTCTCTACGAGCAGTACTTC. Translating gives CASSLLTGGTLYEQYF.

The CDR3 DNA reads TGTGCCAGCTCACCACCCAGCCGGGTCGGCACTGAAGCTTTCTTT. It is translated as CASSPPSRVGTEAFF. This chain connects TRBV18 to TRBJ1-1; D not certain. The CDR3 totals 15 residues. The V end lost 0 bases, the J end lost 4 bases, and 12 bases lay between the germline ends. CDR1 and CDR2 (germline): KGHSH, LQKENI.

This clone was recorded once. J is TRBJ2-7 and V is TRBV2, with no clear D. CDR1 and CDR2 from the germline V gene are SNHLY and FYNNEI. V lost 9 bases and J lost 3, with 9 bases in between. There are 11 residues in the CDR3. The DNA of the CDR3 is TGTGCCAGAGTCTCGGTCTACGAGCAGTACTTC. Translation: CARVSVYEQYF.

V gene TRBV19 combines with J gene TRBJ1-2; D is ambiguous. The CDR3 runs 13 residues. The germline V gene has CDR1 LNHDA and CDR2 SQIVND (reference sequence). V gave up 5 bases and J gave up 1 base, with 8 bases separating them. The CDR3 region is CASSELDNYGYTF. The CDR3 bases are TGTGCCAGTAGTGAACTCGATAACTATGGCTACACCTTC.

This clone was counted once. This rearrangement joins TRBV6-1 to TRBJ2-5; TRBD1 agrees at 9 bases. The DNA end lines up better with TRBJ2-7; the J call may be wrong. There are 15 residues in the CDR3. The germline gives CDR1 MNHNS, CDR2 SASEGT. The CDR3 loop reads CASRGDRAWSYEQYF. As DNA, the CDR3 is TGTGCCAGCAGAGGGGACAGGGCGTGGTCCTACGAGCAGTACTTC.

V usage is TRBV27 and J usage is TRBJ1-1, with a weak D call TRBD1 (6 bases). Trimming removed 5 bases at V and 4 bases at J, with 20 bases between. Germline V CDR1 and CDR2: MNHEY, SMNVEV (reference sequence). This CDR3 has 16 residues. The CDR3: CASSHFIAPQGTEAFF. DNA of the CDR3: TGTGCCAGCAGTCATTTCATAGCGCCACAGGGCACTGAAGCTTTCTTT.

The chain uses TRBV4-2 and TRBJ2-2; 15 nucleotides align to TRBD2. The CDR3 is 21 amino acids. Unmatched junction bases numbered 8, after V lost 0 bases and J lost 0 bases. CDR1 and CDR2 from the germline V gene are LGHNA and YNFKEQ. This CDR3 is CASSQDQGLAGGPTNTGELFF. In DNA form, the CDR3 reads TGTGCCAGCAGCCAAGATCAGGGACTAGCGGGAGGACCTACGAACACCGGGGAGCTGTTTTTT.

The chain recombines TRBV19 with TRBJ2-3; a weak D match, TRBD2 (6 bases). The V gene's germline CDR1 is LNHDA and CDR2 SQIVND (reference sequence). This CDR3 contains 14 residues. V lost 6 bases and J 3 bases, leaving 13 bases between the germline ends. CDR3 protein: CASRVAAGTDTQYF. CDR3 bases: TGTGCCAGTAGGGTCGCGGCGGGGACAGATACGCAGTATTTT. The full variable domain, with the rest looked up from reference TRBV19 and TRBJ2-3, is DGGITQSPKYLFRKEGQNVTLSCEQNLNHDAMYWYRQDPGQGLRLIYYSQIVNDFQKGDIAEGYSVSREKKESFPLTVTSAQKNPTAFYLCASRVAAGTDTQYFGPGTRLTVL.

The DNA of the CDR3 is TGTGCCAGCACTCGGGCCGAAGAAACTAGCGGCCACGCTTACGAGCAGTACTTC. This gives the protein CASTRAEETSGHAYEQYF. The J gene is TRBJ2-7, the V gene TRBV25-1; TRBD2 matches at 8 bases. V was clipped by 7 bases and J by 4 bases; unmatched bases: 21. Germline CDR1 MGHDK, CDR2 SYGVNS. The CDR3 runs 18 residues.

This chain links TRBV9 with TRBJ2-5; 9 bases agree with TRBD1. The CDR3 sequence is 15 residues long. In germline, CDR1 is SGDLS, CDR2 YYNGEE. The ends lost 4 bases at V and 5 bases at J; junction bases unmatched: 9. The CDR3 nucleotides are TGTGCCAGCAGCTCAGGGACAGGGTCCAGGGAGACCCAGTACTTC. Amino acids: CASSSGTGSRETQYF.

The chain is built from TRBV30 and TRBJ1-2; D may be TRBD1 (5 bases). From germline, CDR1 is GTSNPN and CDR2 SVGIG (reference sequence). This CDR3 has 13 amino acids. The ends were cut back, 4 bases at V and 8 bases at J, with 17 bases in the middle. For the CDR3, the DNA is TGTGCCTGGACGCTAGGGGCCGGAACGGGCTACACCTTC. It translates to CAWTLGAGTGYTF.

This chain joins TRBV18 and TRBJ1-5, with D maybe TRBD1 (6 bases). This CDR3 is built from 15 residues. V was shortened by 4 bases and J by 4 bases, with 14 bases between the two germline ends. Looked up from germline, CDR1 is KGHSH and CDR2 is LQKENI. The CDR3 nucleotides are TGTGCCAGCTCACAAGATGACAGGTCTAATCAGCCCCAGCATTTT. Protein product: CASSQDDRSNQPQHF.

The chain uses TRBV5-4 and TRBJ1-4; D gene unclear. Per germline, CDR1 SGHNT and CDR2 YYREEE (reference sequence). This CDR3 is 15 amino acids long. V was shortened by 0 bases and J by 3 bases, with 9 bases between the two germline ends. DNA for the CDR3: TGTGCCAGCAGCTTGGGAGGGATTGCTAATGAAAAACTGTTTTTT. This encodes CASSLGGIANEKLFF.

The chain recombines TRBV4-1 with TRBJ1-1; D gene uncertain. Per the germline V gene, CDR1 is MGHRA and CDR2 is YSYEKL. The CDR3 extends over 18 amino acids. Trimming pared 1 base from V and 5 bases from J, leaving 23 bases between. The CDR3 sequence is CASSQVTIGRGSETEAFF. CDR3 nucleotides: TGCGCCAGCAGCCAAGTGACTATCGGGCGCGGGAGTGAGACTGAAGCTTTCTTT.

The CDR3 is CASRPSAGSITDTQYF. The CDR3 nucleotides read TGTGCCAGCAGACCTTCGGCGGGGAGCATCACGGATACGCAGTATTTT. The rearrangement joins TRBV28 to TRBJ2-3, with TRBD2 as a possible D gene (6 bases). CDR1 is MDHEN, CDR2 SYDVKM, per germline. Trimming removed 6 bases from V and 6 bases from J, with 22 bases in between. The CDR3 is 16 amino acids. The whole variable domain, remainder taken from reference TRBV28 and TRBJ2-3, is DVKVTQSSRYLVKRTGEKVFLECVQDMDHENMFWYRQDPGLGLRLIYFSYDVKMKEKGDIPEGYSVSREKKERFSLILESASTNQTSMYLCASRPSAGSITDTQYFGPGTRLTVL.

The rearrangement joins TRBV27 to TRBJ1-1; D might be TRBD1 (6 bases). This CDR3 has 17 amino acids. V shed 2 bases and J shed 1 base, with 17 bases lying between them. Germline CDR1 reads MNHEY; CDR2 reads SMNVEV (reference sequence). Here the CDR3 DNA reads TGTGCCAGCAGTTTAGGTTTACGGGGGGCGCGGAACACTGAAGCTTTCTTT. This codes for CASSLGLRGARNTEAFF.

This clone appeared a few times. The V call is TRBV5-4, the J call TRBJ2-5; 8 nucleotides align to TRBD2. Germline V lookup: CDR1 SGHNT, CDR2 YYREEE (reference sequence). The J segment lost 13 bases and the V segment lost 5 bases, leaving 16 bases of the junction unmatched. This CDR3 has 14 amino acids. In nucleotides, the CDR3 is TGTGCCAGCAGTCTTCCGGGGGGGCTGGGTCTGCTGTACTTC. Residues: CASSLPGGLGLLYF.

The gene calls are TRBV5-6 and TRBJ2-5; D is perhaps TRBD1 (6 bases). This CDR3 has 14 residues. V lost 3 bases to trimming and J lost 0 bases, with 9 bases between them. Germline V gives CDR1 SGHDT, CDR2 YYEEEE. The chain's CDR3 is CASSSDRYQETQYF. The CDR3 bases are TGTGCCAGCAGCTCAGACAGGTACCAAGAGACCCAGTACTTC.

V gene TRBV30 combines with J gene TRBJ1-4, with 7 bases identical to TRBD1. With 1 base clipped from V and 4 bases from J, the junction kept 3 bases outside the gene matches. This CDR3 spans 14 amino acids. Germline V CDR1 and CDR2: GTSNPN, SVGIG (reference sequence). The CDR3 nucleotides read TGTGCCTGGAGTGGGGGACAGATTAATGAAAAACTGTTTTTT. Residues: CAWSGGQINEKLFF. The variable domain in full, with the rest retrieved from reference TRBV30 and TRBJ1-4, is SQTIHQWPATLVQPVGSPLSLECTVEGTSNPNLYWYRQAAGRGLQLLFYSVGIGQISSEVPQNLSASRPQDRQFILSSKKLLLSDSGFYLCAWSGGQINEKLFFGSGTQLSVL.

The CDR3 loop reads CAIRGTGSSYNSPLHF. The CDR3 DNA follows: TGTGCCATCAGGGGGACAGGGAGCTCCTATAATTCACCCCTCCACTTT. The V and J genes are TRBV6-4 and TRBJ1-6, with 9 bases aligning to TRBD1. This CDR3 spans 16 amino acids. V lost 10 bases, J lost 0 bases, and 7 bases stayed unmatched. CDR1 and CDR2 (germline): MRHNA, SNTAGT.

The genes are TRBV27 and TRBJ2-7, with TRBD1 matching over 8 bases. V shed 5 bases and J 3 bases; nucleotides not matched to a gene: 18. The V gene's germline CDR1 is MNHEY and CDR2 SMNVEV (reference sequence). This CDR3 is built from 18 residues. CDR3 sequence: CASSPRQGNPRAYYEQYF. For the CDR3, the DNA is TGTGCCAGCAGTCCCCGACAGGGGAACCCTAGGGCATACTACGAGCAGTACTTC.

This chain links TRBV9 with TRBJ1-2; 7 positions match TRBD1. Germline V gene data show CDR1 as SGDLS and CDR2 as YYNGEE. There are 16 residues in the CDR3. The V segment lost 3 bases and the J segment 5 bases; nucleotides outside the gene matches: 13. For the CDR3, the DNA is TGTGCCAGCAGCGAGGGGGCTGACCGCCGAGGATATGGCTACACCTTC. It specifies CASSEGADRRGYGYTF.

The V call is TRBV7-9, the J call TRBJ2-2; 9 positions match TRBD2. The CDR3 is 16 residues long. Germline V lookup: CDR1 SEHNR, CDR2 FQNEAQ (reference sequence). The J segment lost 5 bases and the V segment lost 5 bases, leaving 9 bases of the junction unmatched. The CDR3 region is CASSTRSGGRTGELFF. CDR3 sequence (DNA): TGTGCCAGCAGCACTCGAAGCGGGGGGAGGACCGGGGAGCTGTTTTTT.